Below are 19 T cell receptor beta chains sequenced from a single sample in a study of cytomegalovirus exposure and HLA in healthy donors. The primer mix had 60 Vbeta and 13 Jbeta primers. Method: immunoSEQ multiplex PCR; TCRdb's copy keeps in-frame clones and lacks some. The profile shows 95,000 to 150,000 clones, roughly four fifths of them singletons. Sequenced sample: PBMCs. The receptors here all came from a woman aged 60-70 years in good health and CMV-seropositive.

This clone has only a few counts. The J gene is TRBJ1-2, the V gene TRBV6-5, with 8 bases matching TRBD1. The V gene's germline CDR1 is MNHEY and CDR2 SVGAGI. Losses at the gene ends were 5 bases for V and 8 bases for J; bases not matched to a gene: 10. This CDR3 comprises 14 residues. The CDR3 sequence is CASSEPRTGQGYTF. In nucleotides, the CDR3 is TGTGCCAGCAGTGAGCCCCGGACAGGGCAGGGCTACACCTTC.

V is TRBV4-1 and J is TRBJ2-3; D call uncertain. Germline loops: CDR1 MGHRA, CDR2 YSYEKL. This CDR3 is 15 amino acids long. V lost 0 bases, J lost 8 bases, and 15 bases lay in between. The CDR3 reads CASSQDGNKIGTQYF. In DNA form, the CDR3 reads TGCGCCAGCAGCCAAGATGGCAATAAGATTGGTACGCAGTATTTT.

The gene calls are TRBV20-1 and TRBJ1-1, with D unresolved. This CDR3 is 11 amino acids long. The V and J ends lost 7 bases and 3 bases respectively, with 9 bases between them. Germline loops: CDR1 DFQATT, CDR2 SNEGSKA (reference sequence). Here the CDR3 reads CSVPRHTEAFF. The CDR3 coding sequence is TGCAGTGTTCCGAGGCACACTGAAGCTTTCTTT.

This chain connects TRBV21-1 to TRBJ1-2. TRBV21-1 is shown as a pseudogene. This CDR3 is 18 amino acids long. CDR3 in DNA: TGTGCCAGCAGCAAAGTGGAGACACCACTCCCACTAGTCTATGGCTACACCTTC. Protein: CASSKVETPLPLVYGYTF.

The CDR3 region is CAWAGQFNEKLFF. In DNA, the CDR3 is TGTGCCTGGGCCGGACAGTTTAATGAAAAACTGTTTTTT. The chain recombines TRBV30 with TRBJ1-4; D perhaps matches TRBD1 (6 bases). The ends were cut back, 5 bases at V and 4 bases at J, with 11 bases in the middle. The germline CDR1 and CDR2 sequences are GTSNPN and SVGIG (reference sequence). This CDR3 comprises 13 residues.

The CDR3 coding sequence is TGTGCCAGCAGCTTGGATCCGGGGGGATATGGAAACACCATATATTTT. This encodes CASSLDPGGYGNTIYF. The chain carries TRBV5-4 and TRBJ1-3, with a weak D call TRBD1 (5 bases). The CDR3 is 16 residues long. The V and J ends lost 0 bases and 3 bases respectively, with 13 bases between them. The V gene's germline CDR1 is SGHNT and CDR2 YYREEE (reference sequence).

V is TRBV10-3 and J is TRBJ1-2; no clear D. The V gene lost 0 bases and the J gene lost 8 bases, with 19 bases spanning the gap. This CDR3 contains 16 residues. Germline loops: CDR1 ENHRY, CDR2 SYGVKD. CDR3 protein: CAISESLQAEISGYTF. The CDR3 nucleotides are TGTGCCATCAGTGAGTCGTTGCAGGCTGAAATTTCGGGCTACACCTTC.

The gene calls are TRBV4-2 and TRBJ2-6, with D unclear. The length of the CDR3 is 15 residues. From germline, CDR1 is LGHNA and CDR2 YNFKEQ. The V end was cut by 5 bases, the J end by 0 bases, with 8 bases between. The CDR3: CASSTRGSGANVLTF. In nucleotides, the CDR3 is TGTGCCAGCAGCACCCGAGGCTCTGGGGCCAACGTCCTGACTTTC.

The chain couples TRBV11-2 to TRBJ1-2, with D uncertain. CDR3 length equals 11 residues. Germline CDR1 and CDR2: SGHAT and FQNNGV. Between the trimmed V and J ends, which lost 3 bases and 7 bases, there was a span of 6 bases. This CDR3 reads CASSFGFGYTF. CDR3 sequence (DNA): TGTGCCAGCAGCTTCGGGTTTGGCTACACCTTC.

The chain carries TRBV30 and TRBJ2-3, with 9 bases aligning to TRBD2. V lost 1 base and J lost 6; bases outside the gene matches: 5. From germline, CDR1 is GTSNPN and CDR2 SVGIG (reference sequence). CDR3 length: 14 residues. This chain's CDR3 is CAWSGLAVRDTQYF. The CDR3 region has the DNA TGTGCCTGGAGTGGACTAGCGGTGCGGGATACGCAGTATTTT.

The J gene is TRBJ2-3, the V gene TRBV7-2; 7 positions match TRBD2. The CDR3 is 19 residues long. Looked up from germline, CDR1 is SGHTA and CDR2 is FQGNSA. V was pared by 7 bases and J by 0 bases, with 19 bases of the junction left unmatched. Here the CDR3 DNA reads TGTGCCAGCATCCCGGGGGTAGCGGGTATACCCAAAAGCACAGATACGCAGTATTTT. Translated, it gives CASIPGVAGIPKSTDTQYF.

This clone was seen a few times. The V gene is TRBV11-2, the J gene TRBJ2-1; 9 bases align to TRBD2. CDR3 length equals 16 residues. The germline CDR1 and CDR2 sequences are SGHAT and FQNNGV. Trimming at V came to 3 bases and at J to 5 bases, leaving 8 bases not matched to a gene. The CDR3 DNA follows: TGTGCCAGCAGCTTGCGGGGGGGAGGAAGCCACAATGAGCAGTTCTTC. As protein: CASSLRGGGSHNEQFF.

This chain connects TRBV5-1 to TRBJ2-1, with TRBD2 matching over 8 bases. V was clipped by 1 base and J by 8 bases; unmatched bases: 17. The CDR3 totals 18 residues. Germline V gives CDR1 SGHRS, CDR2 YFSETQ. DNA of the CDR3: TGCGCCAGCAGCTTGCCAGGTGGTCAGGGACTAGTATCTCATGAGCAGTTCTTC. Its translation: CASSLPGGQGLVSHEQFF.

The V call is TRBV9, the J call TRBJ1-4, with D unresolved. CDR1 is SGDLS, CDR2 YYNGEE, per germline. The CDR3 length is 16 residues. V shed 0 bases and J shed 0 bases, with 9 bases lying between them. The CDR3 DNA is TGTGCCAGCAGCGTAGATTCGCCAGCAACTAATGAAAAACTGTTTTTT. This gives the protein CASSVDSPATNEKLFF.

A note on this clone: Since a far larger clone is one base different, this is likely a read error. V gene TRBV10-1 combines with J gene TRBJ1-1; D gene uncertain. V lost 11 bases, J lost 1 base, and 14 bases lay in between. Germline loops: CDR1 WNHNN, CDR2 SYGVQD (reference sequence). There are 13 residues in the CDR3. CDR3 sequence: CARRELWNTEAFF. The CDR3 DNA reads TGCGCCCGTCGAGAGCTTTGGAACACTGAAGCTTTCTTT.

This chain uses TRBV9 with TRBJ1-2, with 10 bases that match TRBD1. The CDR3 length is 18 residues. Germline V gene data show CDR1 as SGDLS and CDR2 as YYNGEE. V lost 3 bases to trimming and J lost 0 bases; unmatched junction nucleotides: 11. The CDR3 reads CASSDTRDRGIANYGYTF. The CDR3 DNA sequence: TGTGCCAGCAGCGACACCAGGGACAGGGGTATAGCTAACTATGGCTACACCTTC.

There are a few counts of this clone. This chain connects TRBV29-1 to TRBJ1-2, with a tentative D call TRBD1 (5 bases). Trimming took 6 bases from V and 4 from J, leaving 18 bases between them. The CDR3 totals 14 residues. The V gene's germline CDR1 is SQVTM and CDR2 ANQGSEA. This chain's CDR3 is CSVDEPGTVYGYTF. CDR3 in DNA: TGCAGCGTGGACGAACCCGGGACTGTCTATGGCTACACCTTC.

This chain's CDR3 is CASSTGTYSGNTIYF. CDR3 nucleotide sequence: TGCGCCAGCTCAACAGGGACGTACTCTGGAAACACCATATATTTT. The V and J genes are TRBV5-1 and TRBJ1-3, with D possibly matching TRBD1 (6 bases). V was trimmed by 7 bases and J by 0 bases, leaving 14 bases between them. Germline CDR1 is SGHRS and CDR2 is YFSETQ. The length of the CDR3 is 15 residues.

The V gene is TRBV19, the J gene TRBJ1-2, with 7 nucleotides matching TRBD1. J lost 14 bases, V lost 3 bases, and 6 bases had no gene match. Germline V gene lookup returns CDR1 LNHDA and CDR2 SQIVND (reference sequence). This CDR3 is built from 11 residues. The chain's CDR3 is CASSIKGAQTF. CDR3 sequence (DNA): TGTGCCAGTAGTATCAAGGGGGCGCAAACCTTC.